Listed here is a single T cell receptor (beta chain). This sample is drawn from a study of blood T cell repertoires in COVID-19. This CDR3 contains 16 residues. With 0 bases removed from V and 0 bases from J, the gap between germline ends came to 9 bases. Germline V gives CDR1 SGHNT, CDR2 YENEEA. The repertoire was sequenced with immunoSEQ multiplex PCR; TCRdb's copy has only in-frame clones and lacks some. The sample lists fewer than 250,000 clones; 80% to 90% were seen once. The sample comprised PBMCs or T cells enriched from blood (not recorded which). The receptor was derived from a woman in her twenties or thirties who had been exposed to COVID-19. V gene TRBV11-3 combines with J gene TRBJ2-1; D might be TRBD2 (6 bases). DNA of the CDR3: TGTGCCAGCAGCTTAGATCTCGGGGGCTCCTACAATGAGCAGTTCTTC. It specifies CASSLDLGGSYNEQFF.